These 23 T cell receptor beta chains came from one sample sequenced in a study of blood T cell repertoires in COVID-19. Data came from immunoSEQ multiplex PCR; TCRdb stores just in-frame clones and leaves some out. The sample contains tens of thousands of clones, about 80% of which appear only once. Sequenced sample: peripheral blood. These receptors were taken from a man between 60 and 75 years old with acute or convalescent COVID-19.

The rearrangement links TRBV11-2 to TRBJ1-1; D uncertain. This CDR3 spans 11 amino acids. Germline V CDR1 and CDR2: SGHAT, FQNNGV. Trimming shortened V by 2 bases and J by 11 bases, and 9 bases separated the two germline ends. Here the CDR3 reads CASSLNRGAFF. The CDR3 DNA is TGTGCCAGCAGCTTAAACAGAGGGGCTTTCTTT.

This clone was detected only once. This sequence joins TRBV29-1 and TRBJ2-2; 10 nucleotides match TRBD1. CDR3 length equals 15 residues. From germline, CDR1 is SQVTM and CDR2 ANQGSEA. After removal of 1 base from V and 4 bases from J, the junction contained 3 bases not matched to a gene. The CDR3 DNA sequence: TGCAGCGTTGAAGGGGGGACAGGGGCCACCGGGGAGCTGTTTTTT. Its protein product is CSVEGGTGATGELFF.

This clone has just a few counts. The chain carries TRBV5-6 and TRBJ1-1; the D gene is possibly TRBD1 (6 bases). V was cut by 4 bases and J by 1 base, with 20 bases left in between. Germline-derived CDR1 and CDR2 are SGHDT and YYEEEE. This CDR3 is built from 17 residues. CDR3 DNA: TGTGCCAGCAGCCCCACGCGGGGGGGCAAGGGGAACACTGAAGCTTTCTTT. This encodes CASSPTRGGKGNTEAFF. The full variable domain, completed using reference TRBV5-6 and TRBJ1-1, is DAGVTQSPTHLIKTRGQQVTLRCSPKSGHDTVSWYQQALGQGPQFIFQYYEEEERQRGNFPDRFSGHQFPNYSSELNVNALLLGDSALYLCASSPTRGGKGNTEAFFGQGTRLTVV.

The rearrangement uses TRBV25-1 and TRBJ1-1; 7 bases map to TRBD1. Trimming took 2 bases from V and 1 from J; bases not matched to a gene: 1. The CDR3 totals 14 residues. Germline V lookup: CDR1 MGHDK, CDR2 SYGVNS. The CDR3 bases are TGTGCCAGCAGTGAAAAGGGGGCGAACACTGAAGCTTTCTTT. The encoded protein is CASSEKGANTEAFF. Based on the CDR3 plus reference TRBV25-1 and TRBJ1-1, the full variable domain is EADIYQTPRYLVIGTGKKITLECSQTMGHDKMYWYQQDPGMELHLIHYSYGVNSTEKGDLSSESTVSRIRTEHFPLTLESARPSHTSQYLCASSEKGANTEAFFGQGTRLTVV.

The V gene is TRBV14, the J gene TRBJ1-1; the match to TRBD1 covers 7 bases. The CDR3 is 14 amino acids. Germline CDR1 SGHDN, CDR2 FVKESK. J lost 1 base, V lost 4 bases, and 3 bases had no gene match. The DNA of the CDR3 is TGTGCCAGCAGCCTTCAGGGGGGGAACACTGAAGCTTTCTTT. This codes for CASSLQGGNTEAFF.

This chain links TRBV29-1 with TRBJ1-5; D is perhaps TRBD1 (6 bases). This CDR3 is 14 amino acids long. Deletions cut 8 bases from V and 5 bases from J, with 19 bases between. Germline loops: CDR1 SQVTM, CDR2 ANQGSEA. In DNA, the CDR3 is TGCAGCTACTGTGAGGGGGTGGGCCATCAGCCCCAGCATTTT. This sequence encodes CSYCEGVGHQPQHF. The full variable domain, in which reference TRBV29-1 and TRBJ1-5 provide the parts outside the CDR3, is SAVISQKPSRDICQRGTSLTIQCQVDSQVTMMFWYRQQPGQSLTLIATANQGSEATYESGFVIDKFPISRPNLTFSTLTVSNMSPEDSSIYLCSYCEGVGHQPQHFGDGTRLSIL.

This chain joins TRBV28 and TRBJ1-2; no clear D gene. Germline CDR1 MDHEN, CDR2 SYDVKM. V lost 4 bases and J 3 bases, leaving 6 bases between the germline ends. This CDR3 is 12 amino acids long. The CDR3, as DNA: TGTGCCAGCAGTTCCCCAGACTATGGCTACACCTTC. Its translation: CASSSPDYGYTF.

The V and J genes are TRBV7-6 and TRBJ1-4, with 7 bases lining up with TRBD1. This CDR3 has 15 amino acids. Germline trimming cut 5 bases from V and 7 bases from J; bases unmatched to any gene: 10. Looked up from germline, CDR1 is SGHVS and CDR2 is FNYEAQ. The CDR3 sequence is CASSRLQGMGEKLFF. CDR3 sequence (DNA): TGTGCCAGCAGCCGTTTACAGGGGATGGGTGAAAAACTGTTTTTT. Supplemented by reference TRBV7-6 and TRBJ1-4, the full variable domain reads GAGVSQSPRYKVTKRGQDVALRCDPISGHVSLYWYRQALGQGPEFLTYFNYEAQQDKSGLPNDRFSAERPEGSISTLTIQRTEQRDSAMYRCASSRLQGMGEKLFFGSGTQLSVL.

This chain uses TRBV7-2 with TRBJ1-6; D not resolved. The CDR3 sequence is 14 residues long. Germline CDR1 and CDR2: SGHTA and FQGNSA. V gave up 1 base and J gave up 9 bases, with 10 bases separating them. CDR3 loop: CASSLGGVGSPLHF. In DNA form, the CDR3 reads TGTGCCAGCAGCTTAGGCGGGGTTGGTTCACCCCTCCACTTT.

This clone was detected only a few times. The chain has TRBV30 and TRBJ2-5; TRBD2 matches 12 bases. J was trimmed by 5 bases and V by 2 bases; bases with no gene match: 18. This CDR3 has 19 amino acids. Germline V gene sequence: CDR1 GTSNPN, CDR2 SVGIG (reference sequence). Written as DNA, the CDR3 is TGTGCCTGGAGTCCGGCTAGCGGGGGGGCCCTGCTCCGTTTGGAGACCCAGTACTTC. It encodes CAWSPASGGALLRLETQYF.

The chain combines TRBV24-1 with TRBJ2-2; D is unclear. Trimming removed 6 bases from V and 5 bases from J, with 6 bases in between. Germline CDR1 KGHDR, CDR2 SFDVKD. This CDR3 contains 12 residues. The CDR3 loop is CATSQLTGELFF. CDR3 sequence (DNA): TGTGCCACCAGTCAGTTAACCGGGGAGCTGTTTTTT.

This chain links TRBV5-1 with TRBJ1-5; 9 bases are a match to TRBD1. With V trimmed by 4 bases and J by 2 bases, 13 bases remained unmatched. Germline CDR1 is SGHRS and CDR2 is YFSETQ. There are 18 residues in the CDR3. This CDR3 is CASSPGQGRGLGNQPQHF. CDR3 DNA sequence: TGCGCCAGCAGCCCCGGACAGGGGAGGGGATTGGGCAATCAGCCCCAGCATTTT.

This chain joins TRBV19 and TRBJ2-5; 12 bases align to TRBD2. Trimming at V came to 5 bases and at J to 5 bases, leaving 12 bases not matched to a gene. The CDR3 consists of 17 residues. CDR1 is LNHDA, CDR2 SQIVND, per germline (reference sequence). This chain's CDR3 is CASSPSGGAAITETQYF. The CDR3 DNA reads TGTGCCAGTAGTCCTAGCGGGGGGGCCGCTATTACCGAGACCCAGTACTTC.

The rearrangement joins TRBV7-3 to TRBJ2-5, with D maybe TRBD1 (5 bases). The CDR3 is 13 residues long. The germline V gene encodes CDR1 SGHTA and CDR2 FQGTGA. Trimming stripped 5 bases from V and 5 bases from J, with 12 bases between. CDR3 loop: CASSPQTVETQYF. CDR3 DNA sequence: TGTGCCAGCAGCCCGCAGACAGTGGAGACCCAGTACTTC.

The chain couples TRBV27 to TRBJ1-1; 11 bases are shared with TRBD1. Trimming cost V 5 bases and J 0 bases; bases outside gene matches: 5. The germline V gene encodes CDR1 MNHEY and CDR2 SMNVEV (reference sequence). This CDR3 has 16 amino acids. Here the CDR3 DNA reads TGTGCCAGCAGTGCGGGACAGGGGGTCCTGAACACTGAAGCTTTCTTT. This gives the protein CASSAGQGVLNTEAFF.

The chain carries TRBV2 and TRBJ2-3; TRBD1 agrees at 7 bases. The CDR3 length is 15 residues. Trimming at V came to 5 bases and at J to 1 base, leaving 6 bases not matched to a gene. Germline CDR1 reads SNHLY; CDR2 reads FYNNEI. The chain's CDR3 is CASSPQGVGTDTQYF. The CDR3 coding sequence is TGTGCCAGCAGTCCGCAGGGGGTCGGCACAGATACGCAGTATTTT.

J is TRBJ1-2 and V is TRBV2, with D possibly TRBD1 on 5 matching bases. The CDR3 consists of 15 residues. Per germline, CDR1 SNHLY and CDR2 FYNNEI. Trimming stripped 3 bases from V and 3 bases from J, with 14 bases between. This chain's CDR3 is CASSEGQGVDYGYTF. DNA of the CDR3: TGTGCCAGCAGTGAGGGGCAGGGTGTGGACTATGGCTACACCTTC.

This chain joins TRBV10-3 and TRBJ2-7; a possible D gene is TRBD1 (5 bases). The CDR3 covers 16 residues. CDR1 ENHRY and CDR2 SYGVKD come from the germline V gene. V gave up 2 bases and J gave up 4 bases, with 18 bases separating them. The CDR3 spells CAISEGSGRVGYEQYF. CDR3 nucleotides: TGTGCCATCAGTGAGGGTAGTGGCAGGGTGGGGTACGAGCAGTACTTC.

The rearrangement joins TRBV2 to TRBJ1-2; D gene ambiguous. Trimming left V 3 bases short and J 4 bases short, with 9 bases between. This CDR3 has 13 residues. Per the germline V gene, CDR1 is SNHLY and CDR2 is FYNNEI. The CDR3 coding sequence is TGTGCCAGCAGTGACAGGCCTTCCTATGGCTACACCTTC. It translates to CASSDRPSYGYTF.

This chain connects TRBV7-2 to TRBJ2-6; D might be TRBD2 (6 bases). Germline V gene data show CDR1 as SGHTA and CDR2 as FQGNSA. The CDR3 covers 15 residues. V was clipped by 5 bases and J by 2 bases, with 10 bases between them. The CDR3 here is CASSPGGTGANVLTF. CDR3 DNA: TGTGCCAGCAGCCCAGGAGGGACTGGGGCCAACGTCCTGACTTTC.

This clone appeared a few times. The V and J genes are TRBV27 and TRBJ2-2; weak D call: TRBD1 (6 bases). The CDR3 runs to 14 residues. V dropped 6 bases and J dropped 4 bases, with 12 bases sitting between them. In germline, CDR1 is MNHEY, CDR2 SMNVEV (reference sequence). CDR3 protein: CASRVQGRTGELFF. Written as DNA, the CDR3 is TGTGCCAGCAGGGTACAGGGCCGCACCGGGGAGCTGTTTTTT.

J is TRBJ1-1 and V is TRBV7-3, with 9 bases that match TRBD1. The CDR3 loop spans 15 amino acids. V was clipped by 4 bases and J by 5 bases; unmatched bases: 8. Germline V gene data show CDR1 as SGHTA and CDR2 as FQGTGA. CDR3 in DNA: TGTGCCAGCAGCTCACAGGGGGCGAAGGGGACTGAAGCTTTCTTT. Translated: CASSSQGAKGTEAFF.

The chain has TRBV2 and TRBJ2-7, with a possible D match to TRBD2 (6 bases). Germline loops: CDR1 SNHLY, CDR2 FYNNEI. The V end was cut by 6 bases, the J end by 7 bases, with 10 bases between. The CDR3 contains 11 residues. CDR3 region: CASRGTGEQYF. The CDR3 nucleotides are TGTGCCAGCAGGGGGACTGGGGAGCAGTACTTC.